The 21 T cell receptor beta chains below were found in one sample sequenced in a study of blood T cell repertoires in COVID-19. Only in-frame clones appear in the TCRdb table, and some are missing; sequencing was by immunoSEQ multiplex PCR. The sample records about 140,000 clones, about four fifths being singletons. The sample was PBMCs or T cells enriched from blood (not recorded which). The receptors originated from a woman under 30 who had been exposed to COVID-19.

V is TRBV9 and J is TRBJ1-1; D is unresolved. This CDR3 spans 14 amino acids. CDR1 and CDR2 from the germline V gene are SGDLS and YYNGEE. Trimming removed 0 bases at V and 7 bases at J, with 13 bases between. CDR3 region: CASSVEVGGVEAFF. In DNA form, the CDR3 reads TGTGCCAGCAGCGTAGAGGTGGGTGGAGTTGAAGCTTTCTTT.

The chain employs TRBV11-2 and TRBJ1-3, with a possible D match to TRBD1 (6 bases). The CDR3 runs to 17 residues. Germline values: CDR1 SGHAT, CDR2 FQNNGV. V was pared by 1 base and J by 6 bases, with 19 bases between. This chain's CDR3 is CASSLAPHGGGLNTIYF. The CDR3 DNA sequence: TGTGCCAGCAGCTTAGCCCCCCATGGGGGGGGCCTAAACACCATATATTTT.

The chain uses TRBV7-2 and TRBJ2-7; tentative D call: TRBD1 (5 bases). Trimming removed 0 bases from V and 1 base from J, with 16 bases in between. Germline V gene data show CDR1 as SGHTA and CDR2 as FQGNSA. The CDR3 contains 17 residues. The CDR3 reads CASSLAPTAIQSYEQYF. The DNA for the CDR3 is TGTGCCAGCAGCTTAGCCCCGACAGCGATCCAATCCTACGAGCAGTACTTC. The full variable domain, with the rest looked up from reference TRBV7-2 and TRBJ2-7, is GAGVSQSPSNKVTEKGKDVELRCDPISGHTALYWYRQSLGQGLEFLIYFQGNSAPDKSGLPSDRFSAERTGGSVSTLTIQRTQQEDSAVYLCASSLAPTAIQSYEQYFGPGTRLTVT.

J is TRBJ1-4 and V is TRBV28, with a tentative D call TRBD1 (5 bases). V was trimmed by 5 bases and J by 4 bases, leaving 17 bases between them. The CDR3 is 16 residues long. Germline CDR1 and CDR2: MDHEN and SYDVKM. CDR3 sequence reads: CASSPQAGPVNEKLFF. In DNA form, the CDR3 reads TGTGCCAGCAGTCCCCAGGCAGGGCCCGTTAATGAAAAACTGTTTTTT.

The CDR3 bases are TGTGCCAGCAGTACAATAGCGGGAGGGCCTTACGAGCAGTACTTC. It translates to CASSTIAGGPYEQYF. V and J are TRBV28 and TRBJ2-7; 11 positions match TRBD2. V lost 5 bases to trimming and J lost 4 bases; unmatched junction nucleotides: 7. From germline, CDR1 is MDHEN and CDR2 SYDVKM. This CDR3 has 15 amino acids.

The chain is built from TRBV6-2 or TRBV6-3 and TRBJ2-3; 7 positions match TRBD2. After removal of 2 bases from V and 2 bases from J, the junction contained 4 bases not matched to a gene. The CDR3 has 15 residues. Germline CDR1 and CDR2: MNHEY and SVGEGT. In nucleotides, the CDR3 is TGTGCCAGCAGTTACGGGGACTACCTCACAGATACGCAGTATTTT. Encoded protein: CASSYGDYLTDTQYF.

J is TRBJ1-4 and V is TRBV30, with D maybe TRBD1 (6 bases). The CDR3 spans 15 residues. From germline, CDR1 is GTSNPN and CDR2 SVGIG (reference sequence). The V and J ends lost 4 bases and 4 bases respectively, with 16 bases between them. The CDR3 DNA follows: TGTGCCTGGACCGGACAGAGGAGGAATAATGAAAAACTGTTTTTT. Its protein product is CAWTGQRRNNEKLFF. Filled out from reference TRBV30 and TRBJ1-4, the complete variable domain reads SQTIHQWPATLVQPVGSPLSLECTVEGTSNPNLYWYRQAAGRGLQLLFYSVGIGQISSEVPQNLSASRPQDRQFILSSKKLLLSDSGFYLCAWTGQRRNNEKLFFGSGTQLSVL.

This CDR3 reads CASSIWTSGSADTQYF. DNA of the CDR3: TGCGCCAGCAGCATTTGGACTAGCGGGAGTGCAGATACGCAGTATTTT. This chain connects TRBV5-1 to TRBJ2-3; 13 positions agree with TRBD2. CDR3 length: 16 residues. Germline CDR1 is SGHRS and CDR2 is YFSETQ. After removal of 4 bases from V and 4 bases from J, the junction contained 6 bases not matched to a gene.

The chain has TRBV19 and TRBJ2-2, with TRBD2 identical over 9 bases. CDR1 and CDR2 (germline): LNHDA, SQIVND (reference sequence). V dropped 3 bases and J dropped 4; count of bases not matched to a gene: 6. The CDR3 has 16 amino acids. The CDR3 loop reads CASSIGTSIGTGELFF. For the CDR3, the DNA is TGTGCCAGTAGTATTGGGACTAGCATTGGCACCGGGGAGCTGTTTTTT.

The gene calls are TRBV19 and TRBJ1-5; tentatively, D is TRBD1 (6 bases). The V and J ends lost 6 bases and 8 bases respectively, with 17 bases between them. CDR1 is LNHDA and CDR2 is SQIVND in the germline V gene (reference sequence). This CDR3 is built from 14 residues. The CDR3 DNA is TGTGCCAGTAGCCCTAGAGGGGGTTGGGAGCCCCAGCATTTT. Translated, it gives CASSPRGGWEPQHF.

The genes are TRBV24-1 and TRBJ2-7; 7 bases fit TRBD1. J was trimmed by 4 bases and V by 3 bases; bases with no gene match: 2. This CDR3 comprises 13 residues. Germline CDR1 KGHDR, CDR2 SFDVKD. CDR3 protein: CATSDGTAYEQYF. The CDR3 region has the DNA TGTGCCACCAGTGATGGGACAGCATACGAGCAGTACTTC.

This clone was detected once. This chain uses TRBV28 with TRBJ2-7; D perhaps matches TRBD2 (6 bases). The CDR3 length is 13 residues. Germline V gene data show CDR1 as MDHEN and CDR2 as SYDVKM. V shed 6 bases and J shed 3 bases, with 12 bases lying between them. For the CDR3, the DNA is TGTGCCAGCAGCCTTAGCGGAGACTACGAGCAGTACTTC. It yields the protein CASSLSGDYEQYF. Together with reference TRBV28 and TRBJ2-7, the CDR3 gives the full variable domain: DVKVTQSSRYLVKRTGEKVFLECVQDMDHENMFWYRQDPGLGLRLIYFSYDVKMKEKGDIPEGYSVSREKKERFSLILESASTNQTSMYLCASSLSGDYEQYFGPGTRLTVT.

This clone was detected only a few times. The chain employs TRBV9 and TRBJ2-2; D is uncertain. The germline gives CDR1 SGDLS, CDR2 YYNGEE. The CDR3 has 14 amino acids. Trimming took 0 bases from V and 5 from J, leaving 8 bases between them. CDR3 sequence (DNA): TGTGCCAGCAGCGTAGCTTCGGGTACCGGGGAGCTGTTTTTT. Protein sequence: CASSVASGTGELFF.

This chain connects TRBV28 to TRBJ1-5, with 8 bases that match TRBD1. The J segment lost 6 bases and the V segment lost 6 bases, leaving 1 base of the junction unmatched. CDR3 length equals 12 residues. Germline V lookup: CDR1 MDHEN, CDR2 SYDVKM. CDR3 residues: CASRTGAQPQHF. The CDR3 nucleotides are TGTGCCAGCAGGACAGGGGCTCAGCCCCAGCATTTT. Drawing the rest from reference TRBV28 and TRBJ1-5, the complete variable domain is DVKVTQSSRYLVKRTGEKVFLECVQDMDHENMFWYRQDPGLGLRLIYFSYDVKMKEKGDIPEGYSVSREKKERFSLILESASTNQTSMYLCASRTGAQPQHFGDGTRLSIL.

This clone showed up just once. V usage is TRBV10-3 and J usage is TRBJ1-1; 7 bases align to TRBD1. V gave up 7 bases and J gave up 5 bases; unmatched junction bases: 7. CDR1 and CDR2 from the germline V gene are ENHRY and SYGVKD. The CDR3 has 13 amino acids. This CDR3 reads CAITPGGTTEAFF. CDR3 in DNA: TGTGCCATCACACCAGGGGGGACTACTGAAGCTTTCTTT.

The chain recombines TRBV21-1 with TRBJ2-3; the table calls TRBD2, which could not be checked here. TRBV21-1 is given as a pseudogene. The CDR3 has 13 residues. This CDR3 reads CASTGARSDTQYF. In nucleotides, the CDR3 is TGTGCCAGCACCGGTGCGAGGTCAGATACGCAGTATTTT.

V is TRBV7-9 and J is TRBJ1-1; possible D gene TRBD1, 5 bases. The V gene lost 3 bases and the J gene lost 3 bases, with 8 bases spanning the gap. This CDR3 comprises 13 residues. CDR1 SEHNR and CDR2 FQNEAQ come from the germline V gene (reference sequence). The CDR3 here is CASSLGPDTEAFF. CDR3 nucleotide sequence: TGTGCCAGCAGCTTGGGGCCAGACACTGAAGCTTTCTTT.

The J gene is TRBJ2-7, the V gene TRBV19, with TRBD2 identical over 13 bases. V shed 5 bases, J shed 6 bases, and the junction held 10 bases outside the gene matches. The germline gives CDR1 LNHDA, CDR2 SQIVND (reference sequence). This CDR3 is 16 amino acids long. The CDR3 region has the DNA TGTGCCAGTAGTCTCCAAGGACTAGCGGGAGAGGGCGAGCAGTACTTC. It encodes CASSLQGLAGEGEQYF.

This chain links TRBV27 with TRBJ1-2; no definite D call. The CDR3 consists of 13 residues. Germline CDR1 reads MNHEY; CDR2 reads SMNVEV (reference sequence). The ends were cut back, 8 bases at V and 1 base at J, with 11 bases in the middle. As DNA, the CDR3 is TGTGCCAGCGGTCTAGCGGGTAACTATGGCTACACCTTC. It encodes CASGLAGNYGYTF.

The CDR3 nucleotides read TGTGCCAGCAGTGAAGACTGGTATGTCTACGAGCAGTACTTC. Translated, it gives CASSEDWYVYEQYF. The rearrangement uses TRBV6-1 and TRBJ2-7; no clear D gene. The CDR3 has 14 amino acids. V lost 1 base and J 3 bases, leaving 10 bases between the germline ends. Germline-derived CDR1 and CDR2 are MNHNS and SASEGT.

This chain links TRBV19 with TRBJ1-1; D remains unclear. There are 11 residues in the CDR3. V dropped 8 bases and J dropped 2 bases, with 6 bases sitting between them. The germline V gene has CDR1 LNHDA and CDR2 SQIVND (reference sequence). The CDR3 DNA sequence: TGTGCCAGTGAGGATAACACTGAAGCTTTCTTT. It translates to CASEDNTEAFF. The whole variable domain, remainder taken from reference TRBV19 and TRBJ1-1, is DGGITQSPKYLFRKEGQNVTLSCEQNLNHDAMYWYRQDPGQGLRLIYYSQIVNDFQKGDIAEGYSVSREKKESFPLTVTSAQKNPTAFYLCASEDNTEAFFGQGTRLTVV.